Here is one TCR beta chain with its context. What it binds is not known. Sequencing was done on patients that had shown CD8+CD57+ cell expansion by flow cytometry. Patients had not yet gotten any therapy when their blood was taken for sampling. The data belong to a study of CD8+CD57+ T cells in acquired aplastic anemia. Genomic DNA acted as the template from which TCR beta VDJ combination and CDR3 sequence profiling were carried out. MiXCR was run by TCRdb on the reads, yielding one entry per CDR3 protein. The table lists about 98,000 distinct CDR3 sequences, around 68% of them singletons. Findings and limits, study-wide: The study found no significant CD8+ Simpson's diversity difference between patients and controls. More than 25 was the count of CD8+ CDR3 sequences that patients shared with controls.

Germline loops: CDR1 SNHLY, CDR2 FYNNEI. The CDR3 has 10 amino acids. Trimming stripped 8 bases from V and 9 bases from J, with 8 bases between. The sequencing input was sorted CD4+, CD8+, or CD8+CD57+ T cells (not recorded which) from PBMCs. The rearrangement links TRBV2 to TRBJ2-1; D gene ambiguous. The source is a human donor with aplastic anemia. CDR3 sequence reads: CASVRVEQFF. CDR3 bases: TGTGCCAGCGTCCGGGTTGAGCAGTTCTTC.